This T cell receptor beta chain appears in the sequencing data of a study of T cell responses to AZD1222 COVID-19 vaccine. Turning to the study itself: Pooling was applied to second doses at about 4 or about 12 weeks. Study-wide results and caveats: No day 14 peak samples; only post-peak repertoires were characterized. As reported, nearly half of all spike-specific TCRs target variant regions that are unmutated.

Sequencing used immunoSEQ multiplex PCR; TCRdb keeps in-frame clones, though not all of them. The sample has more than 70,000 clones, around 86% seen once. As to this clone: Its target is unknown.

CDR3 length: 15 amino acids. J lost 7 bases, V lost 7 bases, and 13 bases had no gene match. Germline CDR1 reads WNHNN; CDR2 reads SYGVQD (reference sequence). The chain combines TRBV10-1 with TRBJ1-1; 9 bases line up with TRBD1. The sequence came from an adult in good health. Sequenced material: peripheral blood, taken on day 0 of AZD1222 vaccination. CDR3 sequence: CASTENDRGKDEAFF. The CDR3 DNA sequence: TGCGCCAGCACGGAAAATGACAGGGGGAAAGATGAAGCTTTCTTT.